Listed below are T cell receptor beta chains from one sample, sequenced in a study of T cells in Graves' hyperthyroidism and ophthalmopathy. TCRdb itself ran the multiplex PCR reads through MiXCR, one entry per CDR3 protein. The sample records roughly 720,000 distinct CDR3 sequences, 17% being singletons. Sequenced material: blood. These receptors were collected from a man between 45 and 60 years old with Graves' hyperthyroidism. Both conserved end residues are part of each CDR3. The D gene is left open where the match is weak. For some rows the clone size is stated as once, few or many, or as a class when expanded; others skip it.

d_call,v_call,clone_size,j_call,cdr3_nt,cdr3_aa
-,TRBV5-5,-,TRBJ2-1,TGTGCCAGCAGCGGTAGGAGGGGCAATGAGCAGTTCTTC,CASSGRRGNEQFF
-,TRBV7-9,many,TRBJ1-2,TGTGCCAGTAGTCCCGCAACAAACTATGGCTACACCTTC,CASSPATNYGYTF
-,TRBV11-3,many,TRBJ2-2,TGTGCCAGCAGCTTAGAAGGGCACGGGGAGCTGTTTTTT,CASSLEGHGELFF
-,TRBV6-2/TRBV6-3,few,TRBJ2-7,TGTGCCAGCAGTGTCCGGGACGGTGGTTACGAGCAGTACTTC,CASSVRDGGYEQYF
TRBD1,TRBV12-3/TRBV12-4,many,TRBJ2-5,TGTGCCAGCACCGACGACAGGGCTCAAGAGACCCAGTACTTC,CASTDDRAQETQYF
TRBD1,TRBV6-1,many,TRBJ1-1,TGTGCCAGCAGAACGGGGCCGGGACAGGGTGGGACTGAAGCTTTCTTT,CASRTGPGQGGTEAFF
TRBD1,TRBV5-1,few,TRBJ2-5,TGCGCCAGCAGCTTGAGGGACAGGGGGACGGAGACCCAGTACTTC,CASSLRDRGTETQYF
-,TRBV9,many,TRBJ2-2,TGTGCCAGCAGCGCAGGTGCGAACACCGGGGAGCTGTTTTTT,CASSAGANTGELFF
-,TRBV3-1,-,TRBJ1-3,TGTGCCAGCAGCCCGGGACGAGGAAACACCATATATTTT,CASSPGRGNTIYF
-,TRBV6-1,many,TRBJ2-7,TGTGCCAGCAGTGGGACAGCTTCAGCCTACGAGCAGTACTTC,CASSGTASAYEQYF
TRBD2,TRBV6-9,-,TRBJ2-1,TGTGCCAGCAGTTATGGACTAGCGCGGAATGAGCAGTTCTTC,CASSYGLARNEQFF
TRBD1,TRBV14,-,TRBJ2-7,TGTGCCAGCAGCCCGCTGGGACAGGGGGAGCAGTACTTC,CASSPLGQGEQYF
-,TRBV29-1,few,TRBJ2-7,TGCAGCGTTGAAGTCAGGGCCTACGAGCAGTACTTC,CSVEVRAYEQYF
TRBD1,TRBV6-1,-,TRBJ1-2,TGTGCCAGCAGTTATGGGGGACAGGGAAGATTCTACACCTTC,CASSYGGQGRFYTF
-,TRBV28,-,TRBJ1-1,TGTGCCAGCAGTTCGAATGCGGTGAGCACTGAAGCTTTCTTT,CASSSNAVSTEAFF
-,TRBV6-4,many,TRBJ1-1,TGTGCCAGCAGTGACACATCTAGGGGGACTGAAGCTTTCTTT,CASSDTSRGTEAFF
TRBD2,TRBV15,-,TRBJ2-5,TGTGCCACCAGCAGAGAAGGCATCTATCCCGGGACTACCCAAGAGACCCAGTACTTC,CATSREGIYPGTTQETQYF
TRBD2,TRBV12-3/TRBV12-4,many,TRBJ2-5,TGTGCCAGCAGTTTCACGAGGGCAGGAGGACTAGCGGGAGGCCGGGAGACCCAGTACTTC,CASSFTRAGGLAGGRETQYF
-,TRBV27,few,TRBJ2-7,TGTGCCAGCCTTAAAGGACAGTCGACCTACGAGCAGTACTTC,CASLKGQSTYEQYF
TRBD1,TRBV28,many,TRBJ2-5,TGTGCCAGCAGGCGGGGGCCGGGACAGGGGCCAGAGACCCAGTACTTC,CASRRGPGQGPETQYF
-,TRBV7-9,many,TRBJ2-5,TGTGCCAGCAGCTGGAGGGACCAAGAGACCCAGTACTTC,CASSWRDQETQYF
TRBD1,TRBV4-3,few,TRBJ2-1,TGCGCCAGCAGCCCAGGGACAGGGGTAGTTAATGAGCAGTTCTTC,CASSPGTGVVNEQFF
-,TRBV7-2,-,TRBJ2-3,TGTGCCAGCAGCTTAAGGGTGCGATTAGGGGTGCCAGATACGCAGTATTTT,CASSLRVRLGVPDTQYF
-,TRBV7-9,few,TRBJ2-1,TGTGCCAGCAGCTTAGCCCGGTTGGGCAATGAGCAGTTCTTC,CASSLARLGNEQFF
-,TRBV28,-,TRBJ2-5,TGTGTCAGCCGGGGCAGCGAGACCCAGTACTTC,CVSRGSETQYF
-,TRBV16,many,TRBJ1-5,TGTGCCAGCAGCCAATCGGTCGGCAGGGCCAACAATCAGCCCCAGCATTTT,CASSQSVGRANNQPQHF
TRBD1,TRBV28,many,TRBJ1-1,TGTGCCAGCAGTTCGCGGGACAGGGGGCCGAACACTGAAGCTTTCTTT,CASSSRDRGPNTEAFF
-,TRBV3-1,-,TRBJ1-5,TGTGCCAGCAGCCAAGATTTAGTGAGCAATCAGCCCCAGCATTTT,CASSQDLVSNQPQHF
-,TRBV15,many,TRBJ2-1,TGTGCCACCAGGGAGGGGTCCTACAATGAGCAGTTCTTC,CATREGSYNEQFF
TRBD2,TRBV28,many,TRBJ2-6,TGTGCCAGCAGTTTACTCGCGGGAGCAACCGGGGCCAACGTCCTGACTTTC,CASSLLAGATGANVLTF
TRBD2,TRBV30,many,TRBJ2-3,TGTGCCTGGAGTGTAGTCCTAGCGGTAGTACCAGATACGCAGTATTTT,CAWSVVLAVVPDTQYF
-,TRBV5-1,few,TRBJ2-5,TGCGCCAGCAGCTTGGATGCTGCCGTACCAGAGACCCAGTACTTC,CASSLDAAVPETQYF
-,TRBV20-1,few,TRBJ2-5,TGCAGTGCGGTAGGGGTCTTGTTGGAGACCCAGTACTTC,CSAVGVLLETQYF
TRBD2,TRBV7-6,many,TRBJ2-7,TGTGCCAGCAGCTTAGAGGGACTAGCGGCCTCCTACGAGCAGTACTTC,CASSLEGLAASYEQYF
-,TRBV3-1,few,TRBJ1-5,TGTGCCAGCAGCCGGGGGGATTATAGCAATCAGCCCCAGCATTTT,CASSRGDYSNQPQHF
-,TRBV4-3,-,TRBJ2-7,TGCGCCAGCAGCCAAGATCCCGGGATTATGAGGGGGGATTACGAGCAGTACTTC,CASSQDPGIMRGDYEQYF
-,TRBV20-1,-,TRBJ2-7,TGCAGTGCTCCATCTCTAGACCAGGGCTTCGGTCACGAGCAGTACTTC,CSAPSLDQGFGHEQYF
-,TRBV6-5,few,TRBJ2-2,TGTGCCAGCAGTTACCTCAACAGGCGAACCGGGGAGCTGTTTTTT,CASSYLNRRTGELFF
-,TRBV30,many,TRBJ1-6,TGTGCCTGGAGTGATACGGGTTCACCCCTCCACTTT,CAWSDTGSPLHF
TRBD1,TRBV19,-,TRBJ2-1,TGTGCCAGTCGTGGACAGGGGGCTGGGTATGAGCAGTTCTTC,CASRGQGAGYEQFF
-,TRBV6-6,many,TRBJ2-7,TGTGCCAGCAGTTACTCAAGGGGAGCCTACGAGCAGTACTTC,CASSYSRGAYEQYF
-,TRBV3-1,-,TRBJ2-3,TGTGCCAGCAGCCAAGTCGGTCGGGATTTTCCAGATACGCAGTATTTT,CASSQVGRDFPDTQYF
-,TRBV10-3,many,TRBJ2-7,TGTGCCATCAGTGGGGGCTCGGTGCCCTACGAGCAGTACTTC,CAISGGSVPYEQYF
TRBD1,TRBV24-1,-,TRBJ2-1,TGTGCCACCAGTCCACAGGGGGCCCCCTACAATGAGCAGTTCTTC,CATSPQGAPYNEQFF
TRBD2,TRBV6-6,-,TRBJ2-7,TGTGCCAGCAGTTACGAAGCGGGAGGATTCTACGAGCAGTACTTC,CASSYEAGGFYEQYF
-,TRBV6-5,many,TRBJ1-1,TGTGCCAGCAGTTACTCGTGGCAGGGTGGCACTGAAGCTTTCTTT,CASSYSWQGGTEAFF
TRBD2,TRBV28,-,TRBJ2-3,TGTGCCAGCGGTTCCCAGGGACTAGCGGCGAATACGCAGTATTTT,CASGSQGLAANTQYF
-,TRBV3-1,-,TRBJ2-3,TGTGCCAGCAGCCCTCCAGTGGAGGTTTCGGATACGCAGTATTTT,CASSPPVEVSDTQYF
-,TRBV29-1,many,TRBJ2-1,TGCAGCTATATATCCGGTGGTTTCTACAATGAGCAGTTCTTC,CSYISGGFYNEQFF
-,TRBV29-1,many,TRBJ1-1,TGCAGCGTTGAAATAGTCGTCAGACAGACGGCGAACACTGAAGCTTTCTTT,CSVEIVVRQTANTEAFF
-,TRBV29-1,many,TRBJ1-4,TGCAGCGCAGTACAGGGAAGTTATGAAAAACTGTTTTTT,CSAVQGSYEKLFF
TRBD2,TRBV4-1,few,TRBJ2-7,TGCGCCAGCAGCCAACTAGCGGGGTTCGAGCAGTACTTC,CASSQLAGFEQYF